This TCR beta chain appears in the sequencing data of a study of cytomegalovirus exposure and HLA in healthy donors. Study-wide background: In a later analysis, it was reported that the approximately 120 validation repertoires had been produced on the same platform as the 500 to 850 repertoires belonging to the first cohort. Study-level findings and limits: Investigators reported 150 to 200 TCR beta chains as tied to cytomegalovirus.

CDR3 length: 14 residues. V dropped 5 bases and J dropped 4 bases, with 12 bases sitting between them. CDR1 and CDR2 from the germline V gene are SGHTA and FQGNSA. This clone has just one count. Antigen: not known. Profiled with immunoSEQ multiplex PCR; TCRdb holds only in-frame clones, not every one. The sample yields about 160,000 clones, roughly 89% seen once. The chain links TRBV7-2 to TRBJ1-5; no firm D call. The sequence was collected from a woman aged 18-29 years in good health and CMV-seropositive. Sequencing used PBMCs. Here the CDR3 reads CASSVYLGNQPQHF. The CDR3 DNA sequence: TGTGCCAGCAGCGTATACCTCGGGAATCAGCCCCAGCATTTT.